This T cell receptor (beta chain) comes out of a study of T-cell reconstitution after alpha-beta-depleted transplantation in children. As for this clonotype: Its target is unknown.

The study, taken as a whole, reports: In some patients, recipient T cells and intrathymic progenitors surviving conditioning explained high day-60 diversity. The origin of alpha-beta T cells about two months after transplant was reportedly several hundred expanded graft clones.

The TCRbeta library was prepared with unique molecular identifiers. One entry per CDR3 protein, called by TCRdb with MiXCR from the PCR reads. The sample includes 250,000 to 400,000 distinct CDR3 sequences, 23% of them seen just once. The sequencing here drew on PBMCs, mostly from graft donor cells, taken 180 days after TCRalphabeta/CD19-depleted stem cell transplant. The clonotype was recovered from a male patient under 18 who had a stem cell transplant for acute lymphoblastic leukemia, so the T cells may come from the graft donor.

The CDR3 reads CASSFPRAGPTDTQYF. The CDR3 nucleotides read TGTGCCAGCAGCTTCCCTCGAGCGGGGCCGACAGATACGCAGTATTTT. The V gene is TRBV5-5, the J gene TRBJ2-3; 7 bases align to TRBD2. CDR3 length: 16 amino acids. Germline-derived CDR1 and CDR2 are SGHKS and YYEKEE (reference sequence). The V and J ends lost 2 bases and 3 bases, in that order; junction bases with no gene match: 9.